This paragraph covers one TCR beta chain sequence. V lost 6 bases and J 3 bases, leaving 12 bases between the germline ends. The CDR3 sequence is 12 residues long. Germline V lookup: CDR1 SQVTM, CDR2 ANQGSEA. Researchers used two-round multiplex PCR to amplify TCR beta CDR3 starting from genomic DNA. For every TRBV and TRBJ gene, a specific primer was used in first-round PCR. TCRdb recomputed calls from the multiplex PCR reads with MiXCR, one row per CDR3 protein. This sample carries 17,000 or so distinct CDR3 sequences, 43% of them seen once, and the ten largest clones take around 40%. These data come from a study of prognosis after radiotherapy for stage I lung cancer.

The chain recombines TRBV29-1 with TRBJ2-7; TRBD1 might be the D (6 bases). The TCR sequence derives from a donor over 45 with non-small cell lung cancer. The material was PBMCs, obtained before or after stereotactic body radiation therapy (not recorded which). This CDR3 is CSVTLQGYEQYF. DNA of the CDR3: TGCAGCGTGACCCTACAGGGCTACGAGCAGTACTTC.